The rows below give T cell receptor beta chains drawn from one sample of a study of T cell repertoires in ileal Crohn's disease. TCRdb's copy holds only in-frame clones and misses some; the assay was immunoSEQ multiplex PCR. Found here are some 3,000 clones, 75% to 85% of them singletons; the top ten hold under 8.5%. The source material was ileal tissue. The receptors stem from an adult with Crohn's disease. Each CDR3 is given with its conserved first and last residue. The order of the fields is clone size, J gene, V gene, D gene, CDR3 protein, CDR3 DNA. D genes are given only for firm matches. Clone size is given for some rows only: seen once, a few or many times, or a class if the clone is expanded.

clone_size: -
j_call: TRBJ1-5
v_call: TRBV7-8
d_call: TRBD1
cdr3_aa: CASSLEDRGGQPQHF
cdr3_nt: TGTGCCAGCAGCTTAGAGGACAGGGGTGGTCAGCCCCAGCATTTT

clone_size: -
j_call: TRBJ2-3
v_call: TRBV15
d_call: -
cdr3_aa: CATSREAGSTDTQYF
cdr3_nt: TGTGCCACCAGCAGAGAGGCGGGGAGCACAGATACGCAGTATTTT

clone_size: once
j_call: TRBJ2-2
v_call: TRBV19
d_call: TRBD2
cdr3_aa: CASTGLAVTGELFF
cdr3_nt: TGTGCCAGTACGGGGCTAGCGGTAACCGGGGAGCTGTTTTTT

clone_size: -
j_call: TRBJ2-7
v_call: TRBV9
d_call: -
cdr3_aa: CASSPGTRREQYF
cdr3_nt: TGTGCCAGCAGCCCGGGGACAAGGAGGGAGCAGTACTTC

clone_size: few
j_call: TRBJ1-3
v_call: TRBV4-2
d_call: TRBD1
cdr3_aa: CASTGAGGEGNTIYF
cdr3_nt: TGTGCCAGCACAGGGGCAGGGGGAGAAGGAAACACCATATATTTT

clone_size: -
j_call: TRBJ2-1
v_call: TRBV7-8
d_call: -
cdr3_aa: CASSLVGAGSYNEQFF
cdr3_nt: TGTGCCAGCAGCTTAGTGGGAGCCGGCTCCTACAATGAGCAGTTCTTC

clone_size: -
j_call: TRBJ2-2
v_call: TRBV11-3
d_call: -
cdr3_aa: CASSLDVGRPGELFF
cdr3_nt: TGTGCCAGCAGCTTGGATGTGGGGCGGCCCGGGGAGCTGTTTTTT

clone_size: -
j_call: TRBJ2-7
v_call: TRBV13
d_call: TRBD2
cdr3_aa: CASSSQRERPYEQYF
cdr3_nt: TGTGCCAGCAGCTCCCAGCGGGAGAGGCCCTACGAGCAGTACTTC

clone_size: -
j_call: TRBJ2-7
v_call: TRBV7-3
d_call: -
cdr3_aa: CASSLNSYEQYF
cdr3_nt: TGTGCCAGCAGCTTAAACTCCTACGAGCAGTACTTC

clone_size: -
j_call: TRBJ2-7
v_call: TRBV6-1
d_call: TRBD1
cdr3_aa: CASSSPTGQVF
cdr3_nt: TGTGCCAGCAGTTCCCCAACGGGACAGGTCTTC

clone_size: once
j_call: TRBJ2-6
v_call: TRBV30
d_call: -
cdr3_aa: CAWSRGRSPSGANVLTF
cdr3_nt: TGTGCCTGGAGTCGGGGGAGATCGCCTTCTGGGGCCAACGTCCTGACTTTC

clone_size: -
j_call: TRBJ2-1
v_call: TRBV11-3
d_call: -
cdr3_aa: CASSLKLYDEQFF
cdr3_nt: TGTGCCAGCAGCTTGAAGCTTTACGATGAGCAGTTCTTC

clone_size: -
j_call: TRBJ1-2
v_call: TRBV29-1
d_call: -
cdr3_aa: CSVLRGAGGNGYTF
cdr3_nt: TGCAGCGTTCTGAGAGGTGCGGGGGGTAATGGCTACACCTTC

clone_size: -
j_call: TRBJ2-7
v_call: TRBV28
d_call: TRBD2
cdr3_aa: CASSPGTSGTYEQYF
cdr3_nt: TGTGCCAGCAGTCCCGGGACTAGCGGGACCTACGAGCAGTACTTC

clone_size: -
j_call: TRBJ2-7
v_call: TRBV6-6
d_call: -
cdr3_aa: CASSYPEQYF
cdr3_nt: TGTGCCAGCAGTTACCCAGAGCAGTACTTC